The clone carrying this T cell receptor beta chain was seen a single time. Its antigen is not identified. This CDR3 contains 17 residues. Germline CDR1 and CDR2: SGHTA and FQGNSA. Trimming removed 6 bases from V and 0 bases from J, with 18 bases in between. Here immunoSEQ multiplex PCR was the method, and the copy in TCRdb shows in-frame clones only, minus some. Here the sample spans a few hundred thousand clones, 87% being singletons. The data stem from a study of Ad26.COV2.S vaccination and SARS-CoV-2 variants. Study-wide results and limits: Once vaccination had occurred, spike-specific CD8+ and CD4+ T cell responses reportedly showed substantial breadth.

The treatment: roughly 20 received Ad26.COV2.S at low or high dose, single or two shots; several received placebo; per-sample allocation not given. The samples were gathered on day 63 after the first injection of vaccine or placebo. The receptor was derived from a person aged 18-60 years who received the Ad26.COV2.S COVID-19 vaccine or a placebo. This chain uses TRBV7-2 with TRBJ1-5; unclear D gene. The specimen comprised peripheral blood, sampled in a trial of Ad26.COV2.S vaccine versus placebo. In DNA, the CDR3 is TGTGCCAGCAGTGTTTTGTGGAATCTGTATAGCAATCAGCCCCAGCATTTT. Translated, it gives CASSVLWNLYSNQPQHF.